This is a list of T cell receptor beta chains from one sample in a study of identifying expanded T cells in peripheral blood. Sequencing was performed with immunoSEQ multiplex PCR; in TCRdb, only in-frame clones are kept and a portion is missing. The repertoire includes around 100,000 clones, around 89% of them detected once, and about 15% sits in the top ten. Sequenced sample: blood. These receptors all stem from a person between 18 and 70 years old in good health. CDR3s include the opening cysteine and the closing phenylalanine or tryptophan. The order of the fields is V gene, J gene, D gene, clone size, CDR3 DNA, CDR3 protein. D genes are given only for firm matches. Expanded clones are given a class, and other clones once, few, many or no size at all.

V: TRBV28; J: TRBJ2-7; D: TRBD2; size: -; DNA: TGTGCCAGCAGTTTATGGGGGACTAGCGGGGGCTACGAGCAGTACTTC; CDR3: CASSLWGTSGGYEQYF
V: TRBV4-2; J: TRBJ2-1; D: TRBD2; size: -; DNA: TGTGCCAGCAGCCAAGAGGTTCCAGTGCGGGGGGCGGAGTTCTTC; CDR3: CASSQEVPVRGAEFF
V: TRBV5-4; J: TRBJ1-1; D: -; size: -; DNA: TGTGCCAGCAGCCCGATGGGTCGGATGAACACTGAAGCTTTCTTT; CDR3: CASSPMGRMNTEAFF
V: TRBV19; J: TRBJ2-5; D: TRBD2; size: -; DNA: TGTGCCAGTAGTGGGACTAGCGGGGGGAAAGAGACCCAGTACTTC; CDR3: CASSGTSGGKETQYF
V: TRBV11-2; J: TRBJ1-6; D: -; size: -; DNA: TGTGCCAGCAGCTTATTCAGGGCACCCCTCCACTTT; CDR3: CASSLFRAPLHF
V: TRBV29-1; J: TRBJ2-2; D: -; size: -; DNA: TGCAGCGTTGTCCCGGACACGAACACCGGGGAGCTGTTTTTT; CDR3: CSVVPDTNTGELFF
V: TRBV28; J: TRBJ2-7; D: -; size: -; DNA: TGTGCCAGCAGTTCCACTAGATGGGGAAGTTACTTC; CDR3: CASSSTRWGSYF
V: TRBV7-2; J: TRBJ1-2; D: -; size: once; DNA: TGTGCCAGCAGCGCCCAGGGTATTAACTATGGCTACACCTTC; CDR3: CASSAQGINYGYTF
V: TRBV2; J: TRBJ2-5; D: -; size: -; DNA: TGTGCCAGCAAGGCCTCCGGGGAGACCCAGTACTTC; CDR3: CASKASGETQYF
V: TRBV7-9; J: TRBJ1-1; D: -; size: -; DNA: TGTGCCAGCAGCTTGGGGATGTGGAACACTGAAGCTTTCTTT; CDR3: CASSLGMWNTEAFF
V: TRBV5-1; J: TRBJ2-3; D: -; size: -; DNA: TGCGCCAGCAGCTTGTTCACCCCCACAGATACGCAGTATTTT; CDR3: CASSLFTPTDTQYF
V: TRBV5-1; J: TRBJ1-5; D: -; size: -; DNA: TGCGCCAGCAGCTTGGCAGACCCCAGGTATGAACCCCAGCATTTT; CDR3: CASSLADPRYEPQHF
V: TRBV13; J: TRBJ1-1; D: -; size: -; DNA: TGTGCCACCAGAATACAGGGATCTGAAGCTTTCTTT; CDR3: CATRIQGSEAFF
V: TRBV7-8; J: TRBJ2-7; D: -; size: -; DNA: TGTGCCAGCAGCAGAAGTGTCTACGAGCAGTACTTC; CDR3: CASSRSVYEQYF
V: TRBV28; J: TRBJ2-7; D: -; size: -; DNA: TGTGCCAGCAGTTATCGAGACGAGCAGTACTTC; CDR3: CASSYRDEQYF
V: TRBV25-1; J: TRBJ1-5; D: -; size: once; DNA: TGTGCCAGCAGGCCGGGGAGCAATCAGCCCCAGCATTTT; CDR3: CASRPGSNQPQHF
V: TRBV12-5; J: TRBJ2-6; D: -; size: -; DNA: TGTGCTAGTGGGGAAAGGTCGGGCTCTGGGGCCAACGTCCTGACTTTC; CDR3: CASGERSGSGANVLTF
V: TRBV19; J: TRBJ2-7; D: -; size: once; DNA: TGTGCCAGTAGTACCGGACCCCACGAGCAGTACTTC; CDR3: CASSTGPHEQYF
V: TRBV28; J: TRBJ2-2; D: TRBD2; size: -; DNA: TGTGCCAGCAGTCCGAGCGGGGGCCGGAACACCGGGGAGCTGTTTTTT; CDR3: CASSPSGGRNTGELFF
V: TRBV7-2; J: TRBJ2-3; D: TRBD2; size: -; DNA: TGTGCCACCACCGTTAGCGGGGCCTTCACAGATACGCAGTATTTT; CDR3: CATTVSGAFTDTQYF
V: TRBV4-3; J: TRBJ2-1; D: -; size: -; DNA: TGCGCCAGCAGCCAAGATCCCCAGGGATGGAATGAGCAGTTCTTC; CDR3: CASSQDPQGWNEQFF
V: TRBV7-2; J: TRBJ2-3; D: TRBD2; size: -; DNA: TGTGCCAGCACGCCTAGCGGTAGCACAGATACGCAGTATTTT; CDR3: CASTPSGSTDTQYF
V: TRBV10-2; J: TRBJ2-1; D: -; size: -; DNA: TGCGCCAGCCTCCTAGGAGGGGCAGGCTCTCAGGCTAATGAGCAGTTCTTC; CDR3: CASLLGGAGSQANEQFF
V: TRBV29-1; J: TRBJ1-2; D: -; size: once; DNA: TGCAGCGTGGCCAGGGCCAACTATGGCTACACCTTC; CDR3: CSVARANYGYTF
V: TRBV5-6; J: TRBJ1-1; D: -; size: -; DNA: TGTGCCAGCAGCTTGGGCTGGTCTGAAGCTTTCTTT; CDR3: CASSLGWSEAFF
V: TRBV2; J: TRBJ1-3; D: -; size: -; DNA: TGTGCCAGCAGAGAGGGTGTTGACTTCTCTGGAAACACCATATATTTT; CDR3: CASREGVDFSGNTIYF
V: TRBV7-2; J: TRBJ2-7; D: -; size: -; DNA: TGTGCCAGCAGCTATTCCGGGACGGCTTACGAGCAGTACTTC; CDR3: CASSYSGTAYEQYF
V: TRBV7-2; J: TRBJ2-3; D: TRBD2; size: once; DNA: TGTGCCAGCAGCCGGACTAGCGGACTCACAGATACGCAGTATTTT; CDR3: CASSRTSGLTDTQYF
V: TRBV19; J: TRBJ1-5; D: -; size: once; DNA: TGTGCCAGTAGTACTGGGTCGTCCCCATGGCCCCAGCATTTT; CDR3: CASSTGSSPWPQHF
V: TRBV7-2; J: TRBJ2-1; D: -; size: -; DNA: TGTGCCAGCAGCCTAGGGGACTCTCCCCGTTACAATGAGCAGTTCTTC; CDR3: CASSLGDSPRYNEQFF
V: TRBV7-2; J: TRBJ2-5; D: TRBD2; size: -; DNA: TGTGCCAGCAGCTTGCGGGGGGGGCCCAAAGAGACCCAGTACTTC; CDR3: CASSLRGGPKETQYF
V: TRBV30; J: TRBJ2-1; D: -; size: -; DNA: TGTGCCTGGACCCAAGGGTGGTCAGGGAATGAGCAGTTCTTC; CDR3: CAWTQGWSGNEQFF
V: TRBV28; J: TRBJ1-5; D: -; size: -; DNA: TGTGCCAGCAGTCCTCCCCGGGGGCCCCAGCATTTT; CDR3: CASSPPRGPQHF
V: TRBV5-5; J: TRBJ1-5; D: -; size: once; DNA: TGTGCCAGCAGCCTCCGCTCTGGTGCCGGTGAGCCCCAGCATTTT; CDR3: CASSLRSGAGEPQHF
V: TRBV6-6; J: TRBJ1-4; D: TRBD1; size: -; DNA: TGTGCCAGCAGCCCGTACAGGGGGCGAACTAATGAAAAACTGTTTTTT; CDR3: CASSPYRGRTNEKLFF
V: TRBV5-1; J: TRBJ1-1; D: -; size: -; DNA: TGCGCCAGCAGCCCTGAGGGGGGGCCCTCTCGGAAAGCTTTCTTT; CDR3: CASSPEGGPSRKAFF
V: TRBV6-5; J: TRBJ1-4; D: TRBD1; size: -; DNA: TGTGCCAGCAGTACCGGGACAGAGTGGGAAAAACTGTTTTTT; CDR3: CASSTGTEWEKLFF
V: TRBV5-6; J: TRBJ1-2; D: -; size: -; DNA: TGTGCCAGCAGCTTGGACCGCACCTATGGCTACACCTTC; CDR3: CASSLDRTYGYTF
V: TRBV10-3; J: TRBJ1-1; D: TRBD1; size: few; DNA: TGTGCCATCAGTGAGTCCAGTGGGACAGACACTGAAGCTTTCTTT; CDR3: CAISESSGTDTEAFF
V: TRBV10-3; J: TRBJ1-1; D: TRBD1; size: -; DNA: TGTGCCATCGCTCGCCTACCTTCGGACAGGGGTAAGGGAAACACTGAAGCTTTCTTT; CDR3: CAIARLPSDRGKGNTEAFF
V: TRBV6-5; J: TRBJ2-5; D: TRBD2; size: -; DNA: TGTGCCAGCTCTAACCTCGGGGGGGCCGGGGAGACCCAGTACTTC; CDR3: CASSNLGGAGETQYF
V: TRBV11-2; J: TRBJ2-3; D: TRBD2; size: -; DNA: TGTGCCAGCAGCTACAGACTAGCGGGGGGGCGAGATACGCCCTATTTT; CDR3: CASSYRLAGGRDTPYF
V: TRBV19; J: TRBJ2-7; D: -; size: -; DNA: TGTGCCAGTAGTAGCCCACAGACAGAAAACCGCTACGAGCAGTACTTC; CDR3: CASSSPQTENRYEQYF
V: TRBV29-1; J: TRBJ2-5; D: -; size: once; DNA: TGCAGCTTCCGGGACGGGGCCCAGTACTTC; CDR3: CSFRDGAQYF
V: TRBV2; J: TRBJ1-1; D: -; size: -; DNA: TGTGCCAGCAGTGAGCTAGGGGAGAACACTGAAGCTTTCTTT; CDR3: CASSELGENTEAFF
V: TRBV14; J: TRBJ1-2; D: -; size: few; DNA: TGTGCCAGCAGCGCACAATATCGGGGCGGCTACACCTTC; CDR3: CASSAQYRGGYTF
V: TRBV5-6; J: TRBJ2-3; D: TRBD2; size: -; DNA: TGTGCCAGCACCCCCGGAGGCGGGGGGGCGAGTTGGGCAGATACGCAGTATTTT; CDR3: CASTPGGGGASWADTQYF
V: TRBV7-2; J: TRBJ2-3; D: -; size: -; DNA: TGTGCCAGCAGCTTAGTGATCCAGGCGCAGTATTTT; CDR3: CASSLVIQAQYF
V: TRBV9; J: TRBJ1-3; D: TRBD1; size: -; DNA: TGTGCCAGCAGCATACAGGGGGCTAGAAACACCATATATTTT; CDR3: CASSIQGARNTIYF
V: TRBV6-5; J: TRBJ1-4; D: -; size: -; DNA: TGTGCCAGCAGGGGAGGAGGCGGGGAAAAACTGTTTTTT; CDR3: CASRGGGGEKLFF
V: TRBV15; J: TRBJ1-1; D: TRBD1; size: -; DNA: TGTGCCACCAGCAGAGATCGAGGGGGCGCCTCAGCTTTCTTT; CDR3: CATSRDRGGASAFF
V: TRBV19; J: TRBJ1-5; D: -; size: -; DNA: TGTGCCAGTTCGGGAGGCAGGGAGAATCAGCCCCAGCATTTT; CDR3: CASSGGRENQPQHF
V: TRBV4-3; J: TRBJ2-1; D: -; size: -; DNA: TGCGCCAGCAGCCACCCCGGGACTGGCTCCTACAATGAGCAGTTCTTC; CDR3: CASSHPGTGSYNEQFF
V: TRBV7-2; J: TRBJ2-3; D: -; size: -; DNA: TGTGCCAGCAGCTTAGGTCCCCCTACGGGGCTCACAGATACGCAGTATTTT; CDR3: CASSLGPPTGLTDTQYF
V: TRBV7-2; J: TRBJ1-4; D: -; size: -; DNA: TGTGCCAGCAGCTTAAAGAGAGCAACTAATGAAAAACTGTTTTTT; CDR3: CASSLKRATNEKLFF
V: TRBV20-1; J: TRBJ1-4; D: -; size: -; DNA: TGCAGTGCTCGAGGACAGCCAAAACTGTTTTTT; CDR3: CSARGQPKLFF
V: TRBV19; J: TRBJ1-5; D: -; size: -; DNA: TGTGCCAGTAGGATTACAGGATCCAATCAGCCCCAGCATTTT; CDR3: CASRITGSNQPQHF
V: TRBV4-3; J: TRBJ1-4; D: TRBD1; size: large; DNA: TGCGCCAGCAGCCAGGACACAGGGGACGAAAAACTGTTTTTT; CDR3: CASSQDTGDEKLFF
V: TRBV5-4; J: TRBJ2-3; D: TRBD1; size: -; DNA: TGTGCCAGCAGCCCGGCCGGGACAGGGGGGGGAGATACGCAGTATTTT; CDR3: CASSPAGTGGGDTQYF